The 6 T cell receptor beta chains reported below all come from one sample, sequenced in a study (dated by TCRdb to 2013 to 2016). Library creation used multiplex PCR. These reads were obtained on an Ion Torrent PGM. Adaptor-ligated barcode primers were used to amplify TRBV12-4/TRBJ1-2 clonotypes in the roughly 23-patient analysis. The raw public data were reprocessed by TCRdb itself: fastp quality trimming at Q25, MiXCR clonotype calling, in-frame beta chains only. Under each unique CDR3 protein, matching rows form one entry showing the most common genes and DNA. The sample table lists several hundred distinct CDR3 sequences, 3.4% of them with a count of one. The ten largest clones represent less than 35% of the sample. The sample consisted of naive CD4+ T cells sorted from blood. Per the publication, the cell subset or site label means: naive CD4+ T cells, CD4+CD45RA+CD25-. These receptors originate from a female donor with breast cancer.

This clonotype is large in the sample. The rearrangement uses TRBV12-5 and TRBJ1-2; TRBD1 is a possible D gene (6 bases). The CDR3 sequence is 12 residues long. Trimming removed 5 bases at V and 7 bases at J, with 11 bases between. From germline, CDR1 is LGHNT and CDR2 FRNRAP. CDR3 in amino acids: CASGTGNVGYTF. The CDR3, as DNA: TGTGCTAGTGGTACAGGGAACGTTGGCTACACCTTC.

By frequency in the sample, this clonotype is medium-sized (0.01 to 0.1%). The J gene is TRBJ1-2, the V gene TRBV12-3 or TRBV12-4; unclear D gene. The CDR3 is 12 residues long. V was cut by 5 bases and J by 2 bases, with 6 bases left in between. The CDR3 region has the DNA TGTGCCAGCAGTGTGCGGAACTATGGCTACACCTTC. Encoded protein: CASSVRNYGYTF.

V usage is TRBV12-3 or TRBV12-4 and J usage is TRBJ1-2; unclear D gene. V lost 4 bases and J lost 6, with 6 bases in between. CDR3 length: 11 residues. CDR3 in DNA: TGTGCCAGCAGTTCCGGGCATGGCTACACCTTC. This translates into CASSSGHGYTF.

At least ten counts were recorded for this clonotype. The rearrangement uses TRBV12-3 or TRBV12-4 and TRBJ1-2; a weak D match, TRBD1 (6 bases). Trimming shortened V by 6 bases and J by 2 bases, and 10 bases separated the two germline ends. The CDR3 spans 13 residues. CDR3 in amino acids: CASRDTGNYGYTF. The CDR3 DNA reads TGTGCCAGCAGGGATACAGGGAACTATGGCTACACCTTC.

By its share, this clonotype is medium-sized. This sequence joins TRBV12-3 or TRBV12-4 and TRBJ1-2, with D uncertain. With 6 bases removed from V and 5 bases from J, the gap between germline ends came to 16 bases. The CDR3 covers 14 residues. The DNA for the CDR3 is TGTGCCAGCAGCTACCCGCCGCTGGGGTATGGCTACACCTTC. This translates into CASSYPPLGYGYTF.

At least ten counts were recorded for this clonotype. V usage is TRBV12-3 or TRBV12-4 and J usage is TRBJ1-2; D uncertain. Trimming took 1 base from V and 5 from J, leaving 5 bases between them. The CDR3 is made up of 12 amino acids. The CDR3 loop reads CASSLEGYGYTF. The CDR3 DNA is TGTGCCAGCAGTTTAGAAGGGTATGGCTACACCTTC.